One sample yielded the 20 T cell receptor beta chains listed below, sequenced in a study of control samples from healthy donors and cancer patients. Measured with immunoSEQ multiplex PCR; TCRdb has only the in-frame clones, and not every one. Of some 120,000 clones in the sample, about 93% were seen once. The sample consisted of blood. These receptors were collected from a man younger than 45 in good health.

Within the sample, this clone is medium-sized (0.01 to 0.1%). The gene calls are TRBV6-1 and TRBJ1-1, with D unresolved. Trimming left V 1 base short and J 3 bases short, with 6 bases between. CDR1 and CDR2 from the germline V gene are MNHNS and SASEGT. This CDR3 has 13 residues. CDR3 DNA sequence: TGTGCCAGCAGTGAAGGGGCTGACACTGAAGCTTTCTTT. This encodes CASSEGADTEAFF.

This chain's CDR3 is CASSLSRSSGNTIYF. The CDR3 coding sequence is TGTGCCAGCAGTTTGTCCAGAAGCTCTGGAAACACCATATATTTT. V is TRBV27 and J is TRBJ1-3; D is uncertain. This CDR3 region has 15 residues. The V gene's germline CDR1 is MNHEY and CDR2 SMNVEV (reference sequence). V lost 3 bases and J lost 0, with 9 bases in between.

The V and J genes are TRBV19 and TRBJ1-1; D unclear. From germline, CDR1 is LNHDA and CDR2 SQIVND (reference sequence). Trimming pared 2 bases from V and 7 bases from J, leaving 14 bases between. This CDR3 spans 14 amino acids. The CDR3: CASSITLGRIEAFF. CDR3 DNA: TGTGCCAGTAGTATAACGCTCGGCAGGATTGAAGCTTTCTTT. The complete variable domain, with remaining parts taken from reference TRBV19 and TRBJ1-1, reads DGGITQSPKYLFRKEGQNVTLSCEQNLNHDAMYWYRQDPGQGLRLIYYSQIVNDFQKGDIAEGYSVSREKKESFPLTVTSAQKNPTAFYLCASSITLGRIEAFFGQGTRLTVV.

This rearrangement joins TRBV28 to TRBJ1-1; D is unresolved. V lost 6 bases, J lost 2 bases, and 16 bases lay in between. The germline gives CDR1 MDHEN, CDR2 SYDVKM. The CDR3 is 15 amino acids. The DNA of the CDR3 is TGTGCCAGCAGCGGTCCGAAGGAGTCCAACACTGAAGCTTTCTTT. Protein sequence: CASSGPKESNTEAFF.

Here the CDR3 DNA reads TGTGCCAGCGGAAACAATGGACTAGTAGGCGCAGATACGCAGTATTTT. Encoded protein: CASGNNGLVGADTQYF. The J gene is TRBJ2-3, the V gene TRBV7-9; 7 bases agree with TRBD2. The germline V gene has CDR1 SEHNR and CDR2 FQNEAQ (reference sequence). The trim removed 8 bases at V and 4 bases at J, leaving 15 bases unmatched. The CDR3 consists of 16 residues.

The V and J genes are TRBV21-1 and TRBJ2-4; no DNA check was done on the table's D call, TRBD2. TRBV21-1 is a pseudogene locus. The CDR3 covers 20 residues. The CDR3 nucleotides read TGTGCCAGCAGCAAAGCTTCAACACTCGGCCCCGGGATCCCCAAAAACATTCAGTACTTC. Its protein product is CASSKASTLGPGIPKNIQYF.

About this clone: Other DNA sequences within the sample encode an identical CDR3. In DNA form, the CDR3 reads TGCGCCAGCAGCTTGGTCACGGGCTACGAGCAGTACTTC. Protein sequence: CASSLVTGYEQYF. The chain combines TRBV5-1 with TRBJ2-7, with D uncertain. This CDR3 contains 13 residues. The V and J ends lost 0 bases and 3 bases respectively, with 7 bases between them. CDR1 is SGHRS, CDR2 YFSETQ, per germline.

J is TRBJ2-1 and V is TRBV13, with D tentatively TRBD1 (6 bases). V lost 0 bases and J lost 4, with 16 bases in between. CDR1 and CDR2 from the germline V gene are PRHDT and FYEKMQ (reference sequence). The CDR3 extends over 17 amino acids. The chain's CDR3 is CASSLGQGRGTYNEQFF. CDR3 DNA: TGTGCCAGCAGCTTAGGCCAGGGCAGGGGTACTTACAATGAGCAGTTCTTC.

V gene TRBV30 combines with J gene TRBJ2-3, with D maybe TRBD2 (6 bases). V was clipped by 7 bases and J by 1 base, with 12 bases between them. Per germline, CDR1 GTSNPN and CDR2 SVGIG (reference sequence). This CDR3 has 13 residues. The CDR3 region is CAFLGGGTDTQYF. DNA for the CDR3: TGTGCCTTCTTGGGGGGTGGCACAGATACGCAGTATTTT.

This rearrangement joins TRBV7-9 to TRBJ1-5; D remains ambiguous. The CDR3 length is 16 residues. V was shortened by 1 base and J by 2 bases, with 12 bases between the two germline ends. Germline assignment: CDR1 SEHNR and CDR2 FQNEAQ (reference sequence). The CDR3, as DNA: TGTGCCAGCAGCTTAGAGCTGGGGAGTGGCAATCAGCCCCAGCATTTT. Protein product: CASSLELGSGNQPQHF.

This clone has a single count. V and J are TRBV19 and TRBJ1-4; D uncertain. CDR1 LNHDA and CDR2 SQIVND come from the germline V gene (reference sequence). The length of the CDR3 is 13 residues. V lost 7 bases and J lost 6, with 12 bases in between. The DNA for the CDR3 is TGTGCCAGTACCAGCTGGGCGGATGAAAAACTGTTTTTT. Its protein product is CASTSWADEKLFF.

The chain combines TRBV30 with TRBJ2-7; the match to TRBD1 covers 11 bases. CDR1 GTSNPN and CDR2 SVGIG come from the germline V gene (reference sequence). V gave up 3 bases and J gave up 5 bases; unmatched junction bases: 3. The CDR3 is made up of 13 amino acids. CDR3 region: CAWSRGQGDEQYV. In nucleotides, the CDR3 is TGTGCCTGGAGCAGGGGACAGGGGGACGAGCAGTACGTC.

The rearrangement joins TRBV2 to TRBJ2-5, with a possible D match to TRBD2 (6 bases). This CDR3 comprises 13 residues. V lost 6 bases to trimming and J lost 4 bases, with 12 bases between them. Germline loops: CDR1 SNHLY, CDR2 FYNNEI. The CDR3 DNA sequence: TGTGCCAGCAGGTGGCGGGGTGGAGAGACCCAGTACTTC. Protein: CASRWRGGETQYF.

In DNA form, the CDR3 reads TGTGCCAGCAGCAGGACAGGGGTCGAGTTAAGCTACACCTTC. Its protein is CASSRTGVELSYTF. This sequence joins TRBV27 and TRBJ1-2; 9 bases line up with TRBD1. In germline, CDR1 is MNHEY, CDR2 SMNVEV (reference sequence). The CDR3 is 14 amino acids. With 6 bases clipped from V and 9 bases from J, the junction kept 11 bases outside the gene matches.

This clone has only a few counts. J is TRBJ2-4 and V is TRBV19; D remains unclear. Germline-derived CDR1 and CDR2 are LNHDA and SQIVND (reference sequence). V lost 2 bases and J lost 1, with 18 bases in between. The CDR3 runs 18 residues. The CDR3 spells CASSITSSTVGAKNIQYF. Here the CDR3 DNA reads TGTGCCAGTAGTATAACGAGTTCTACGGTGGGGGCCAAAAACATTCAGTACTTC.

This rearrangement joins TRBV2 to TRBJ2-2; a weak D match, TRBD1 (7 bases). From germline, CDR1 is SNHLY and CDR2 FYNNEI. This CDR3 is 15 amino acids long. The V end was cut by 9 bases, the J end by 6 bases, with 20 bases between. This CDR3 reads CASAGQRGTAGELFF. The CDR3 DNA is TGTGCCAGTGCGGGACAGAGAGGGACGGCCGGGGAGCTGTTTTTT.

V usage is TRBV9 and J usage is TRBJ1-1, with no clear D. CDR1 and CDR2 (germline): SGDLS, YYNGEE. The V and J ends lost 0 bases and 11 bases respectively, with 17 bases between them. The CDR3 runs 14 residues. CDR3 in amino acids: CASSVGPSPDQAFF. The CDR3 nucleotides are TGTGCCAGCAGCGTAGGTCCCTCCCCCGACCAGGCTTTCTTT. The entire variable domain, with the rest obtained from reference TRBV9 and TRBJ1-1, is as follows: DSGVTQTPKHLITATGQRVTLRCSPRSGDLSVYWYQQSLDQGLQFLIQYYNGEERAKGNILERFSAQQFPDLHSELNLSSLELGDSALYFCASSVGPSPDQAFFGQGTRLTVV.

J is TRBJ2-5 and V is TRBV2, with D possibly being TRBD1 (5 bases). V gave up 0 bases and J gave up 1 base, with 12 bases separating them. Per germline, CDR1 SNHLY and CDR2 FYNNEI. The CDR3 loop spans 16 amino acids. CDR3 sequence (DNA): TGTGCCAGCAGTGAAGCCAGAAGTAGGGGCCAAGAGACCCAGTACTTC. Its protein is CASSEARSRGQETQYF.

The chain joins TRBV7-8 to TRBJ1-1; D remains unclear. The CDR3 is 14 amino acids. V lost 2 bases and J 1 base, leaving 8 bases between the germline ends. Germline CDR1 SGHVS, CDR2 FQNEAQ. The CDR3 reads CASSLSDSNTEAFF. The CDR3 DNA follows: TGTGCCAGCAGCTTATCAGATTCGAACACTGAAGCTTTCTTT.

The J gene is TRBJ1-6, the V gene TRBV9, with D unclear. The CDR3 extends over 14 amino acids. Germline values: CDR1 SGDLS, CDR2 YYNGEE. V was clipped by 0 bases and J by 7 bases, with 8 bases between them. The CDR3 reads CASSVEGGNSPLHF. The CDR3 DNA is TGTGCCAGCAGCGTAGAAGGAGGGAATTCACCCCTCCACTTT. The complete variable domain, with remaining parts taken from reference TRBV9 and TRBJ1-6, reads DSGVTQTPKHLITATGQRVTLRCSPRSGDLSVYWYQQSLDQGLQFLIQYYNGEERAKGNILERFSAQQFPDLHSELNLSSLELGDSALYFCASSVEGGNSPLHFGNGTRLTVT.